These 11 T cell receptor beta chains were sequenced from one sample in a study of blood T cell repertoires in COVID-19. Libraries were prepared by immunoSEQ multiplex PCR; TCRdb keeps only in-frame clonotypes and omits some of them. This repertoire shows about 370,000 clones, around 87% found once; its top ten account for roughly 6.8%. The specimen was peripheral blood. Receptors were obtained from a man aged 18 to 29 with active or convalescent COVID-19.

J is TRBJ1-1 and V is TRBV27, with unresolved D. Trimming shortened V by 10 bases and J by 8 bases, and 14 bases separated the two germline ends. There are 11 residues in the CDR3. Germline lookup yields CDR1 MNHEY and CDR2 SMNVEV (reference sequence). The CDR3 nucleotides read TGTGCCACCCAGAGGAGGAGCGAAGCTTTCTTT. Encoded protein: CATQRRSEAFF.

This chain joins TRBV7-2 and TRBJ2-5; 15 bases align to TRBD2. The trim removed 5 bases at V and 7 bases at J, leaving 8 bases unmatched. Germline assignment: CDR1 SGHTA and CDR2 FQGNSA. The CDR3 length is 16 residues. This CDR3 is CASSPGLAGGQGTQYF. In nucleotides, the CDR3 is TGTGCCAGCAGCCCGGGACTAGCGGGGGGCCAGGGGACCCAGTACTTC.

This chain uses TRBV7-9 with TRBJ1-2, with TRBD1 matching 7 bases. The CDR3 length is 14 residues. J lost 3 bases, V lost 1 base, and 2 bases had no gene match. In germline, CDR1 is SEHNR, CDR2 FQNEAQ (reference sequence). The CDR3 loop is CASSLGTGDYGYTF. Here the CDR3 DNA reads TGTGCCAGCAGCTTAGGGACAGGCGACTATGGCTACACCTTC.

This rearrangement joins TRBV12-3 or TRBV12-4 to TRBJ1-1; D perhaps matches TRBD1 (6 bases). V gave up 8 bases and J gave up 1 base, with 11 bases separating them. This CDR3 has 13 amino acids. CDR3 nucleotides: TGTGCCAGCGTTCGGACAGCGAACACTGAAGCTTTCTTT. Translated: CASVRTANTEAFF.

The rearrangement uses TRBV4-3 and TRBJ1-4; 7 positions agree with TRBD1. Germline values: CDR1 LGHNA, CDR2 YSLEER. This CDR3 is 16 amino acids long. V dropped 2 bases and J dropped 7; count of bases not matched to a gene: 10. Written as DNA, the CDR3 is TGCGCCAGCAGCCAATCAGGGGGAATCGCGGGTGAAAAACTGTTTTTT. It yields the protein CASSQSGGIAGEKLFF.

This clone appeared a single time. This chain uses TRBV3-1 (or the pseudogene TRBV3-2) with TRBJ1-5; D uncertain. The CDR3 spans 12 residues. From germline, CDR1 is LGHDT and CDR2 YNNKEL (reference sequence). With 2 bases removed from V and 7 bases from J, the gap between germline ends came to 6 bases. The DNA of the CDR3 is TGTGCCAGCAGCCAACTTCTACAGCCCCAGCATTTT. It translates to CASSQLLQPQHF.

The chain combines TRBV19 with TRBJ1-1; possibly TRBD1 for D (6 bases). CDR1 and CDR2 from the germline V gene are LNHDA and SQIVND (reference sequence). The V end was cut by 5 bases, the J end by 6 bases, with 19 bases between. There are 15 residues in the CDR3. CDR3 sequence: CASSPTRGGGPEAFF. CDR3 sequence (DNA): TGTGCCAGTAGTCCGACCAGGGGAGGGGGTCCTGAAGCTTTCTTT.

This clone was recorded a few times. The chain recombines TRBV9 with TRBJ2-2; TRBD2 aligns across 8 bases. CDR1 and CDR2 from the germline V gene are SGDLS and YYNGEE. V was pared by 4 bases and J by 3 bases, with 8 bases of the junction left unmatched. The CDR3 loop spans 16 amino acids. The CDR3 coding sequence is TGTGCCAGCAGCCCCCGGGTAGCGGGATACACCGGGGAGCTGTTTTTT. As protein: CASSPRVAGYTGELFF.

The genes are TRBV27 and TRBJ1-2; 9 bases are shared with TRBD1. Germline loops: CDR1 MNHEY, CDR2 SMNVEV (reference sequence). J lost 0 bases, V lost 6 bases, and 5 bases had no gene match. CDR3 length equals 15 residues. This CDR3 reads CASSSTGGPNYGYTF. The CDR3 nucleotides are TGTGCCAGCAGCTCGACAGGGGGACCTAACTATGGCTACACCTTC.

The chain combines TRBV11-2 with TRBJ1-1; D not resolved. Trimming took 3 bases from V and 3 from J, leaving 2 bases between them. The CDR3 covers 11 residues. Germline values: CDR1 SGHAT, CDR2 FQNNGV. The CDR3 DNA follows: TGTGCCAGCAGCTTCGACACTGAAGCTTTCTTT. Its translation: CASSFDTEAFF.

The chain couples TRBV29-1 to TRBJ2-7; D is possibly TRBD1 (6 bases). The CDR3 has 13 residues. The ends were cut back, 5 bases at V and 2 bases at J, with 13 bases in the middle. Germline V gene sequence: CDR1 SQVTM, CDR2 ANQGSEA. The CDR3 here is CSVKGGQTYEQYF. In DNA form, the CDR3 reads TGCAGCGTTAAAGGGGGACAAACCTACGAGCAGTACTTC.